This T cell receptor (beta chain) was sequenced in a study of vaccination and CD4 T cells after COVID-19. CDR1 and CDR2 (germline): KGHDR, SFDVKD. The CDR3 covers 15 residues. After removal of 9 bases from V and 2 bases from J, the junction contained 3 bases not matched to a gene. Treatment of the sample: approximately 9-day PBMC culture with coronavirus spike peptide pools or control peptides (ViraFEST assay). This clonotype occurred a few times. What it binds is not known. The Oncomine TCR Beta short-read assay sequenced DNA from cultured CD4+ T cells. MiXCR, applied by TCRdb to the PCR reads, yields one record per CDR3 protein. Of roughly 15,000 distinct CDR3 sequences in the sample, roughly 55% were seen once.

This TCR derives from a human donor who had recovered from COVID-19. The rearrangement links TRBV24-1 to TRBJ2-2, with TRBD1 matching 12 bases. Sequenced: CD4+ T cells from blood, cultured in vitro. This chain's CDR3 is CATGGTGGNTGELFF. The CDR3 coding sequence is TGTGCCACCGGGGGGACAGGGGGCAACACCGGGGAGCTGTTTTTT.